The 28 T cell receptor beta chains reported below all come from one sample, sequenced in a study of control samples from healthy donors and cancer patients. Repertoires were generated with immunoSEQ multiplex PCR, while TCRdb's copy carries only in-frame clones and drops some. This table has some 150,000 clones, about nine tenths appearing once. The material sequenced was blood. Receptor source: a woman aged 25 to 39 in good health.

The V gene is TRBV27, the J gene TRBJ2-5; D might be TRBD1 (5 bases). Trimming removed 6 bases at V and 5 bases at J, with 13 bases between. The CDR3 loop spans 13 amino acids. CDR1 is MNHEY, CDR2 SMNVEV, per germline (reference sequence). The CDR3 sequence: CASRTRDIETQYF. In DNA, the CDR3 is TGTGCCAGCAGAACCAGGGATATCGAGACCCAGTACTTC.

This clone was recorded once. V gene TRBV5-1 combines with J gene TRBJ2-2; D ambiguous. With 4 bases removed from V and 2 bases from J, the gap between germline ends came to 9 bases. The CDR3 runs 14 residues. Germline loops: CDR1 SGHRS, CDR2 YFSETQ. CDR3 DNA sequence: TGCGCCAGCAGCCAGGACGGTAACACCGGGGAGCTGTTTTTT. Amino acid sequence: CASSQDGNTGELFF.

The V gene is TRBV27, the J gene TRBJ1-4, with TRBD1 matching over 9 bases. V dropped 5 bases and J dropped 8; count of bases not matched to a gene: 6. This CDR3 is 14 amino acids long. Looked up from germline, CDR1 is MNHEY and CDR2 is SMNVEV (reference sequence). For the CDR3, the DNA is TGTGCCAGCAGTCCCCGGGACAGGGAGGAAAAACTGTTTTTT. The encoded protein is CASSPRDREEKLFF. Using reference TRBV27 and TRBJ1-4 for the parts outside the CDR3, the full variable domain is EAQVTQNPRYLITVTGKKLTVTCSQNMNHEYMSWYRQDPGLGLRQIYYSMNVEVTDKGDVPEGYKVSRKEKRNFPLILESPSPNQTSLYFCASSPRDREEKLFFGSGTQLSVL.

The rearrangement links TRBV19 to TRBJ1-1, with D possibly matching TRBD1 (5 bases). Trimming cost V 2 bases and J 7 bases, with 14 bases left between them. The CDR3 totals 14 residues. Germline V CDR1 and CDR2: LNHDA, SQIVND (reference sequence). As DNA, the CDR3 is TGTGCCAGTAGTATAACCGGGGCCGGTTATGAAGCTTTCTTT. Translating it yields CASSITGAGYEAFF.

The chain links TRBV5-1 to TRBJ1-1, with D possibly TRBD1 on 5 matching bases. The V gene lost 0 bases and the J gene lost 6 bases, with 15 bases spanning the gap. The CDR3 loop spans 15 amino acids. Germline CDR1 and CDR2: SGHRS and YFSETQ. Here the CDR3 reads CASSLGTRVDPEAFF. DNA for the CDR3: TGCGCCAGCAGCTTGGGGACAAGGGTCGACCCTGAAGCTTTCTTT.

This chain joins TRBV7-8 and TRBJ2-5; no definite D call. Germline-derived CDR1 and CDR2 are SGHVS and FQNEAQ. This CDR3 comprises 14 residues. V was trimmed by 2 bases and J by 5 bases, leaving 12 bases between them. In DNA, the CDR3 is TGTGCCAGCAGCTTATTTGGGATTGGGGAGACCCAGTACTTC. It yields the protein CASSLFGIGETQYF.

The rearrangement links TRBV27 to TRBJ1-2; D is unresolved. The germline gives CDR1 MNHEY, CDR2 SMNVEV (reference sequence). The length of the CDR3 is 15 residues. Trimming shortened V by 4 bases and J by 0 bases, and 12 bases separated the two germline ends. DNA of the CDR3: TGTGCCAGCAGTTCACCCGGGTCATCTAACTATGGCTACACCTTC. The encoded protein is CASSSPGSSNYGYTF.

For the CDR3, the DNA is TGTGCCAGCAGCCCCAGTAGCTCTGGGGCCAACGTCCTGACTTTC. It translates to CASSPSSSGANVLTF. The V call is TRBV7-3, the J call TRBJ2-6; D remains ambiguous. Germline CDR1 and CDR2: SGHTA and FQGTGA. The CDR3 extends over 15 amino acids. V was shortened by 5 bases and J by 0 bases, with 8 bases between the two germline ends.

The chain joins TRBV7-3 to TRBJ2-2; D remains unclear. Germline loops: CDR1 SGHTA, CDR2 FQGTGA. The CDR3 is made up of 14 amino acids. V was cut by 0 bases and J by 5 bases, with 7 bases left in between. CDR3 residues: CASSLTSATGELFF. The CDR3 DNA is TGTGCCAGCAGCTTAACTTCGGCGACCGGGGAGCTGTTTTTT.

This rearrangement joins TRBV19 to TRBJ1-4; possibly TRBD1 for D (6 bases). The CDR3 sequence is 14 residues long. Trimming removed 6 bases from V and 2 bases from J, with 10 bases in between. Germline assignment: CDR1 LNHDA and CDR2 SQIVND (reference sequence). CDR3 protein: CASRSDSTNEKLFF. Written as DNA, the CDR3 is TGTGCCAGTAGATCGGACAGCACTAATGAAAAACTGTTTTTT. The full variable domain, in which reference TRBV19 and TRBJ1-4 provide the parts outside the CDR3, is DGGITQSPKYLFRKEGQNVTLSCEQNLNHDAMYWYRQDPGQGLRLIYYSQIVNDFQKGDIAEGYSVSREKKESFPLTVTSAQKNPTAFYLCASRSDSTNEKLFFGSGTQLSVL.

The table lists this clone with a count of one. The chain couples TRBV24-1 to TRBJ1-2; D might be TRBD1 (5 bases). CDR1 and CDR2 (germline): KGHDR, SFDVKD. The CDR3 contains 14 residues. V was cut by 4 bases and J by 2 bases, with 10 bases left in between. In nucleotides, the CDR3 is TGTGCCACCAGTGACCGACAGTACAACTATGGCTACACCTTC. Amino acids: CATSDRQYNYGYTF.

The genes are TRBV6-6 and TRBJ1-5; perhaps TRBD1 as D (6 bases). The CDR3 sequence is 13 residues long. Germline-derived CDR1 and CDR2 are MNHNY and SVGAGI (reference sequence). V was trimmed by 6 bases and J by 3 bases, leaving 9 bases between them. CDR3 DNA sequence: TGTGCCAGCAGCCGGACAGACAATCAGCCCCAGCATTTT. Amino acids: CASSRTDNQPQHF.

This chain links TRBV24-1 with TRBJ2-5; D remains ambiguous. The germline gives CDR1 KGHDR, CDR2 SFDVKD. The CDR3 contains 12 residues. V lost 0 bases to trimming and J lost 2 bases, with 0 bases between them. CDR3 coding DNA: TGTGCCACCAGTGATTTGCAAGAGACCCAGTACTTC. Amino acids: CATSDLQETQYF.

This clone showed up just a few times. The V gene is TRBV15, the J gene TRBJ2-3; 10 bases fit TRBD2. Germline assignment: CDR1 LNHNV and CDR2 YYDKDF (reference sequence). V was pared by 1 base and J by 4 bases, with 5 bases of the junction left unmatched. The CDR3 covers 16 residues. In DNA, the CDR3 is TGTGCCACCAGCAGAGGTAGCGGGGGGCGGGCAGATACGCAGTATTTT. This gives the protein CATSRGSGGRADTQYF.

The CDR3 DNA sequence: TGTGCCAGCAGCTTTAACGGAGGGGGAGCGGGAGATACGCAGTATTTT. This sequence encodes CASSFNGGGAGDTQYF. The chain carries TRBV7-3 and TRBJ2-3; perhaps D is TRBD1 or TRBD2 (6 bases each). Trimming stripped 3 bases from V and 5 bases from J, with 18 bases between. This CDR3 has 16 amino acids. Germline assignment: CDR1 SGHTA and CDR2 FQGTGA.

The chain recombines TRBV21-1 with TRBJ2-2; the D call in the table, TRBD1, was not verified against the DNA. TRBV21-1 has pseudogene status. CDR3 length: 15 residues. CDR3 coding DNA: TGTGCCAGCAGCCAGAAGAACAGGAACACCGGGGAGCTGTTTTTT. It specifies CASSQKNRNTGELFF.

The chain is built from TRBV28 and TRBJ1-1; no clear D gene. The CDR3 covers 13 residues. Germline CDR1 is MDHEN and CDR2 is SYDVKM. Trimming stripped 7 bases from V and 4 bases from J, with 13 bases between. The DNA for the CDR3 is TGTGCCAGCATCCCTGCGGCAAGCACTGAAGCTTTCTTT. It specifies CASIPAASTEAFF.

A note on this clone: Other nucleotide sequences from this sample produce the same CDR3. V gene TRBV18 combines with J gene TRBJ1-2; D remains unclear. The CDR3 runs 13 residues. The V gene's germline CDR1 is KGHSH and CDR2 LQKENI. The V and J ends lost 3 bases and 1 base respectively, with 6 bases between them. CDR3 loop: CASSPDGNYGYTF. The CDR3 coding sequence is TGTGCCAGCTCACCGGACGGTAACTATGGCTACACCTTC. The full variable domain, with the rest looked up from reference TRBV18 and TRBJ1-2, is NAGVMQNPRHLVRRRGQEARLRCSPMKGHSHVYWYRQLPEEGLKFMVYLQKENIIDESGMPKERFSAEFPKEGPSILRIQQVVRGDSAAYFCASSPDGNYGYTFGSGTRLTVV.

This chain uses TRBV2 with TRBJ1-1, with 9 positions matching TRBD1. Germline-derived CDR1 and CDR2 are SNHLY and FYNNEI. Trimming cost V 7 bases and J 4 bases; bases outside gene matches: 4. This CDR3 has 13 residues. The CDR3 DNA reads as TGTGCCAGCAACCTACAGGGGGCCACTGAAGCTTTCTTT. This encodes CASNLQGATEAFF.

The rearrangement links TRBV11-3 to TRBJ2-3; 10 bases fit TRBD2. The CDR3 is 16 amino acids. Germline V gene lookup returns CDR1 SGHNT and CDR2 YENEEA. Unmatched junction bases numbered 8, after V lost 4 bases and J lost 4 bases. CDR3 protein: CASSSTSSGGSDTQYF. The CDR3 DNA follows: TGTGCCAGCAGCTCCACTTCTAGCGGGGGTTCAGATACGCAGTATTTT.

The chain links TRBV30 to TRBJ2-5; TRBD2 aligns across 12 bases. Unmatched junction bases numbered 2, after V lost 4 bases and J lost 2 bases. The CDR3 sequence is 14 residues long. From germline, CDR1 is GTSNPN and CDR2 SVGIG (reference sequence). As DNA, the CDR3 is TGTGCCTGGACTAGCGGGAGGGGTCAAGAGACCCAGTACTTC. Its protein product is CAWTSGRGQETQYF.

The chain links TRBV14 to TRBJ1-4, with a tentative D call TRBD1 (5 bases). CDR1 and CDR2 from the germline V gene are SGHDN and FVKESK. The V gene lost 4 bases and the J gene lost 5 bases, with 11 bases spanning the gap. This CDR3 is 14 amino acids long. CDR3 bases: TGTGCCAGCAGCCGCACTAGGGGAAATGAAAAACTGTTTTTT. Translating gives CASSRTRGNEKLFF.

The chain's CDR3 is CASSLTGDEQFF. The CDR3 DNA sequence: TGCGCCAGCAGCCTTACAGGGGATGAGCAGTTCTTC. V usage is TRBV5-1 and J usage is TRBJ2-1; 7 nucleotides align to TRBD1. This CDR3 is 12 amino acids long. The V gene's germline CDR1 is SGHRS and CDR2 YFSETQ. V lost 4 bases to trimming and J lost 8 bases; unmatched junction nucleotides: 3.

The V and J genes are TRBV5-6 and TRBJ1-2; possibly TRBD1 for D (6 bases). The length of the CDR3 is 14 residues. Per the germline V gene, CDR1 is SGHDT and CDR2 is YYEEEE. Trimming shortened V by 3 bases and J by 5 bases, and 14 bases separated the two germline ends. The CDR3 reads CASSSTGRGYGYTF. The DNA of the CDR3 is TGTGCCAGCAGCTCCACAGGGAGGGGGTATGGCTACACCTTC.

The chain couples TRBV7-2 to TRBJ2-3, with D unclear. The CDR3 is made up of 15 amino acids. V was trimmed by 2 bases and J by 0 bases, leaving 9 bases between them. Looked up from germline, CDR1 is SGHTA and CDR2 is FQGNSA. The CDR3: CASSLRGSSTDTQYF. In DNA form, the CDR3 reads TGTGCCAGCAGCTTAAGAGGATCTAGCACAGATACGCAGTATTTT. Based on the CDR3 plus reference TRBV7-2 and TRBJ2-3, the full variable domain is GAGVSQSPSNKVTEKGKDVELRCDPISGHTALYWYRQSLGQGLEFLIYFQGNSAPDKSGLPSDRFSAERTGGSVSTLTIQRTQQEDSAVYLCASSLRGSSTDTQYFGPGTRLTVL.

This clone has more than one count but fewer than ten. The sample has other DNA sequences that encode this CDR3 too. The V call is TRBV6-4, the J call TRBJ2-3; 10 positions agree with TRBD1. V lost 2 bases and J lost 1; bases outside the gene matches: 0. Germline lookup yields CDR1 MRHNA and CDR2 SNTAGT. This CDR3 region has 15 residues. The CDR3 loop is CASSDGQGGTDTQYF. In DNA, the CDR3 is TGTGCCAGCAGTGACGGACAGGGGGGCACAGATACGCAGTATTTT.

As for this clone: Other DNA sequences in the same sample also yield this CDR3. V usage is TRBV6-5 and J usage is TRBJ2-6, with TRBD1 as a possible D gene (5 bases). CDR3 length: 15 amino acids. Germline loops: CDR1 MNHEY, CDR2 SVGAGI. V dropped 8 bases and J dropped 0 bases, with 11 bases sitting between them. The CDR3 nucleotides are TGTGCCAGCCATGACAGCACCTCTGGGGCCAACGTCCTGACTTTC. Protein product: CASHDSTSGANVLTF.

As to this clone: At one of its ends the junction is not consistent with the germline gene, which may arise from a read error. The chain couples TRBV25-1 to TRBJ1-1; a possible D gene is TRBD1 (5 bases). Germline values: CDR1 MGHDK, CDR2 SYGVNS. The CDR3 extends over 14 amino acids. CDR3 in DNA: TGTGCCAGCAGTGAATCCGGGGCGAACGCTGAAGCTTTCTTT. Protein: CASSESGANAEAFF.